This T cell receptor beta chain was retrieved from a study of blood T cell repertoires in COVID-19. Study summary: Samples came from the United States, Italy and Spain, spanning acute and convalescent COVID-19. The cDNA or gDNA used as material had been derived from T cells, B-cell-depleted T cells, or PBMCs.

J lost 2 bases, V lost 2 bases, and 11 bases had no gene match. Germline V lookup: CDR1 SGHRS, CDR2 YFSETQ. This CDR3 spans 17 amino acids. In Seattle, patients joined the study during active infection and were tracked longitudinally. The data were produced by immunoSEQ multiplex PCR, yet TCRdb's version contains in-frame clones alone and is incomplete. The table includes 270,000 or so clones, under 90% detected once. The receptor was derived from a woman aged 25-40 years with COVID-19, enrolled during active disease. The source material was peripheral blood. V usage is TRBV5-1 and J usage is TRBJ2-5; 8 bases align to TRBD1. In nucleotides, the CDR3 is TGCGCCAGCAGCTTTGGTGTAGGAACAGGGGGACAAGAGACCCAGTACTTC. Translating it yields CASSFGVGTGGQETQYF.